The 3 T cell receptor beta chains reported below all come from one sample, sequenced in a study of T cell responses to AZD1222 COVID-19 vaccine. The assay was immunoSEQ multiplex PCR, and TCRdb's table has in-frame clones only and misses some. The sample holds more than 95,000 clones, around nine tenths seen once. The input for sequencing was peripheral blood, taken on day 0 of AZD1222 vaccination. The origin of the receptors is an adult in good health.

This chain joins TRBV5-4 and TRBJ2-2; TRBD2 matches at 8 bases. V dropped 0 bases and J dropped 6; count of bases not matched to a gene: 4. The germline gives CDR1 SGHNT, CDR2 YYREEE (reference sequence). This CDR3 is 15 amino acids long. CDR3 residues: CASSLVGRASGELFF. Written as DNA, the CDR3 is TGTGCCAGCAGCTTGGTCGGGAGGGCCTCCGGGGAGCTGTTTTTT.

The CDR3 bases are TGTGCCAGCGGGGACATTTCTGGAAACACCATATATTTT. Protein sequence: CASGDISGNTIYF. The gene calls are TRBV25-1 and TRBJ1-3; D may be TRBD1 (6 bases). CDR1 MGHDK and CDR2 SYGVNS come from the germline V gene. This CDR3 comprises 13 residues. V was pared by 8 bases and J by 1 base, with 9 bases between.

DNA for the CDR3: TGTGCCAGTAGTAAGCCGGGACAGGGAACCTACGAGCAGTACTTC. Translated, it gives CASSKPGQGTYEQYF. The chain employs TRBV19 and TRBJ2-7; 9 nucleotides align to TRBD1. The CDR3 spans 15 residues. V was pared by 4 bases and J by 2 bases, with 6 bases of the junction left unmatched. Germline V lookup: CDR1 LNHDA, CDR2 SQIVND (reference sequence).